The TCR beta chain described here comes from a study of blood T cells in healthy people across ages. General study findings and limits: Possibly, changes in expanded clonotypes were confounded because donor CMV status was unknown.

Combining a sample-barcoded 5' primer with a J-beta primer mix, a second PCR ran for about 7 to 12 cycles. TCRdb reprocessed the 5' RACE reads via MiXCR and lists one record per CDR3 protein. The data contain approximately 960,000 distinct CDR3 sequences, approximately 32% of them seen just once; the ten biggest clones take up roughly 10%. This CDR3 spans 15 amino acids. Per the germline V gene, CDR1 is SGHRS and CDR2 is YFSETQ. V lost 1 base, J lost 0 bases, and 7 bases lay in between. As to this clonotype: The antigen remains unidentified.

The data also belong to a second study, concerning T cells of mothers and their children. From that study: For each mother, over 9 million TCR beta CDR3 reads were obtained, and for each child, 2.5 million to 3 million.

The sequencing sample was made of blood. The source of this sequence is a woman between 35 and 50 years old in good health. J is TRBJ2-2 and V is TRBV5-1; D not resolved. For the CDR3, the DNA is TGCGCCAGCAGCTTGAACGTACCGAACACCGGGGAGCTGTTTTTT. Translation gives CASSLNVPNTGELFF.